The present entry profiles one T cell receptor (beta chain) with its context. The sample originates from a study of shared clonotypes between healthy human individuals. From germline, CDR1 is MDHEN and CDR2 SYDVKM. Trimming shortened V by 5 bases and J by 3 bases, and 11 bases separated the two germline ends. This CDR3 has 13 residues. The protocol was immunoSEQ multiplex PCR, while the TCRdb copy is restricted to in-frame clones and leaves out a portion. The top ten hold around 13% of the sample, which has about 490,000 clones, 78% seen once. The clonotype originates from a woman in her thirties or forties in good health. Some clones in this sample may be carry-over from other donors' samples. The sample comprised PBMCs. The V and J genes are TRBV28 and TRBJ2-7; no reliable D call. The CDR3 DNA reads TGTGCCAGCAGTACCCCAATCAACTACGAGCAGTACTTC. Protein: CASSTPINYEQYF.